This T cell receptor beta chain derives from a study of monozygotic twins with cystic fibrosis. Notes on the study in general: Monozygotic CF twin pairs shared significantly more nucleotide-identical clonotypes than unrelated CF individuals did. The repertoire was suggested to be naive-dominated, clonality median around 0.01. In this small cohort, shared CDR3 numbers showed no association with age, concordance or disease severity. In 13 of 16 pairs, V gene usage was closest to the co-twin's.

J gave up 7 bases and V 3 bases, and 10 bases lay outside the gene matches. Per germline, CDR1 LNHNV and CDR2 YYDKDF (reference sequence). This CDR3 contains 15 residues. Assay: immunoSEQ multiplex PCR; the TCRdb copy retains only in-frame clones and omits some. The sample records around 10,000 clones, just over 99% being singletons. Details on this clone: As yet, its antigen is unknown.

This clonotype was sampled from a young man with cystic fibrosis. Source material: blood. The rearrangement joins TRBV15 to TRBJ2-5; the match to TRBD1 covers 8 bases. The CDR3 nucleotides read TGTGCCACCAGCAGTCCCGGACAGGGCGGACGGACCCAGTACTTC. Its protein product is CATSSPGQGGRTQYF.